This T cell receptor beta chain was observed in a study of T cell repertoires in cytomegalovirus infection. General study results and limits: Clonotypes of TCR beta that were HLA-C-restricted and CMV-specific dominated the ex vivo response.

Trimming removed 4 bases at V and 0 bases at J, with 16 bases between. Germline V gene lookup returns CDR1 SEHNR and CDR2 FQNEAQ (reference sequence). This CDR3 has 16 amino acids. A single record per CDR3 protein comes from TCRdb applying MiXCR to the reads. The sample holds over 100,000 distinct CDR3 sequences, about 30% seen once. Details on this clonotype: The antigen is not known.

The chain joins TRBV7-9 to TRBJ2-7; D perhaps matches TRBD1 (6 bases). The sequence came from a human donor in good health (CMV status not recorded). Some clones in this sample may be carry-over from other donors' samples. The material was CD8+ T cells from cultured PBMCs, obtained from culture after CMV antigen stimulation. The CDR3 loop is CASSWHQGPYSYEQYF. In DNA form, the CDR3 reads TGTGCCAGCAGCTGGCATCAGGGGCCTTACTCCTACGAGCAGTACTTC.